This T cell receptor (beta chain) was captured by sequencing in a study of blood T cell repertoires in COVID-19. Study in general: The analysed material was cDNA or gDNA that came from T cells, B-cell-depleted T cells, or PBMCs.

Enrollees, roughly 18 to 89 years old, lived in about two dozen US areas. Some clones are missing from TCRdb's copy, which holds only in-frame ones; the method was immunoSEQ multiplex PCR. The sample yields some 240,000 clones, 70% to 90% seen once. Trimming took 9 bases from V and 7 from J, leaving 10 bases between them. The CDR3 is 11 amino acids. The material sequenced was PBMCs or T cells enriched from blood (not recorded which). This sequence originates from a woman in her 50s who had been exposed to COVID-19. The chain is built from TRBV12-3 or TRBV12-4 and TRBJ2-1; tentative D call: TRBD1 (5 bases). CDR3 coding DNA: TGTGCCAGTGGGAACAGGAATGAGCAGTTCTTC. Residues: CASGNRNEQFF.